This TCR beta chain was obtained from a study of blood T cell repertoires in COVID-19. Study-wide background: Sources were T cells, B-cell-depleted T cells, or PBMCs; the material itself was cDNA or gDNA.

The germline V and J ends were trimmed by 5 bases and 7 bases, with 17 bases remaining between them. CDR1 GTSNPN and CDR2 SVGIG come from the germline V gene (reference sequence). The CDR3 loop spans 13 amino acids. Assay: immunoSEQ multiplex PCR; the TCRdb copy retains only in-frame clones and omits some. Here the sample spans approximately 380,000 clones, just over 90% being singletons. Participant-given clinical history determined each cohort assignment. Those designated as exposed participants met a COVID-19 case within 2 weeks before study entry. The material sequenced was PBMCs or T cells enriched from blood (not recorded which). The sequence derives from a woman aged 40-49 years who had been exposed to COVID-19. The chain joins TRBV30 to TRBJ1-2, with D possibly being TRBD1 (6 bases). CDR3 sequence: CAWQPTGRGGYTF. CDR3 DNA sequence: TGTGCCTGGCAACCCACAGGGAGGGGTGGCTACACCTTC.